Following are 25 T cell receptor beta chains from one sample sequenced in a study of vaccination and CD4 T cells after COVID-19 (dated 2022 in TCRdb). These receptors have no known antigen. Preparation of the library involved PCR. The instrument given in TCRdb is Illumina iSeq 100. TCR sequencing of DNA from cultured CD4+ T cells used the Oncomine TCR Beta short-read assay at the Johns Hopkins FTIC core. TCRdb handled the public reads itself, with Q25 trimming in fastp and clone calling in MiXCR, and kept productive beta chains. Identical CDR3 proteins give one entry, which carries the most common genes and DNA. The sample table contains under 20,000 distinct CDR3 sequences; only one count was recorded for 35% to 55% of them. 3% of the sample is in the top ten clones. The sample's treatment or condition label is to be understood as: 10-day PBMC culture with coronavirus spike peptide pools or control peptides (ViraFEST assay).

Sequenced material: CD4+ T cells from blood, cultured in vitro, taken after SARS-CoV-2 vaccination. The origin of the receptors is a human donor who had recovered from COVID-19.

The V and J genes are TRBV7-2 and TRBJ1-1, with D perhaps TRBD1 (5 bases). The CDR3 is 13 amino acids. Germline loops: CDR1 SGHTA, CDR2 FQGNSA. Trimming removed 1 base at V and 5 bases at J, with 8 bases between. The CDR3: CASSLVWGTEAFF. CDR3 bases: TGTGCCAGCAGCTTAGTCTGGGGGACTGAAGCTTTCTTT.

V and J are TRBV20-1 and TRBJ1-2; tentative D call: TRBD1 (5 bases). The CDR3 totals 14 residues. The V and J ends lost 3 bases and 1 base respectively, with 12 bases between them. The V gene's germline CDR1 is DFQATT and CDR2 SNEGSKA (reference sequence). The CDR3 DNA reads as TGCAGTGCTAGGGGATTGACAGTTAACTATGGCTACACCTTC. Its translation: CSARGLTVNYGYTF.

Only one count was recorded for this clonotype. J is TRBJ1-5 and V is TRBV6-1; 7 bases line up with TRBD1. The CDR3 is 16 residues long. Germline values: CDR1 MNHNS, CDR2 SASEGT. The J segment lost 6 bases and the V segment lost 7 bases, leaving 15 bases of the junction unmatched. CDR3 region: CASIVQGTANIQPQHF. The CDR3 DNA follows: TGTGCCAGCATAGTTCAAGGGACAGCTAATATTCAGCCCCAGCATTTT.

The gene calls are TRBV4-2 and TRBJ1-1; D is ambiguous. Germline V gene lookup returns CDR1 LGHNA and CDR2 YNFKEQ. V was shortened by 1 base and J by 1 base, with 7 bases between the two germline ends. CDR3 length equals 14 residues. The CDR3 spells CASSQVAGNTEAFF. CDR3 nucleotides: TGTGCCAGCAGCCAAGTCGCAGGGAACACTGAAGCTTTCTTT.

V is TRBV19 and J is TRBJ1-2; tentative D call: TRBD1 (5 bases). The CDR3 contains 12 residues. V dropped 7 bases and J dropped 7 bases, with 13 bases sitting between them. Germline V gene data show CDR1 as LNHDA and CDR2 as SQIVND (reference sequence). CDR3 nucleotide sequence: TGTGCCAGTACCCACCCCGGGACTGGCTACACCTTC. It codes for CASTHPGTGYTF.

The chain recombines TRBV2 with TRBJ1-2; tentative D call: TRBD1 (5 bases). The V gene lost 8 bases and the J gene lost 7 bases, with 20 bases spanning the gap. The germline V gene encodes CDR1 SNHLY and CDR2 FYNNEI. This CDR3 contains 14 residues. CDR3 sequence reads: CASRRVGKLSGYTF. In nucleotides, the CDR3 is TGTGCCAGCCGCAGGGTGGGGAAACTTTCTGGCTACACCTTC.

With respect to this clonotype: Mismatch with germline at one junction end may stem from a read error. The rearrangement joins TRBV6-1 to TRBJ2-5, with TRBD2 identical over 7 bases. This CDR3 has 14 residues. CDR1 is MNHNS, CDR2 SASEGT, per germline. The CDR3 loop is CASNEAGRGETQYF. CDR3 coding DNA: TGTGCCAGCAATGAAGCGGGGCGGGGAGAGACCCAGTACTTC.

This chain joins TRBV20-1 and TRBJ2-3; TRBD2 is a possible D gene (5 bases). CDR1 DFQATT and CDR2 SNEGSKA come from the germline V gene (reference sequence). The CDR3 consists of 13 residues. Trimming took off 6 bases at V and 3 bases at J, with 13 bases between the two ends. The CDR3 nucleotides are TGCAGTGCAAGCCGGAGGACGACAGATACGCAGTATTTT. This translates into CSASRRTTDTQYF.

The chain couples TRBV11-3 to TRBJ1-1; TRBD1 might be the D (5 bases). The CDR3 covers 15 residues. Trimming removed 2 bases at V and 1 base at J, with 11 bases between. Germline loops: CDR1 SGHNT, CDR2 YENEEA. This CDR3 is CASSLRTGENTEAFF. In DNA, the CDR3 is TGTGCCAGCAGCTTACGGACGGGGGAGAACACTGAAGCTTTCTTT.

The chain recombines TRBV6-1 with TRBJ2-3; TRBD1 might be the D (6 bases). The CDR3 is 16 residues long. Trimming pared 5 bases from V and 2 bases from J, leaving 17 bases between. Germline V gene lookup returns CDR1 MNHNS and CDR2 SASEGT. CDR3 loop: CASSHHRDTYTDTQYF. DNA for the CDR3: TGTGCCAGCAGTCACCACCGGGACACCTACACAGATACGCAGTATTTT.

This clonotype was detected only a few times. The chain carries TRBV7-9 and TRBJ2-7, with TRBD2 as a possible D gene (6 bases). This CDR3 has 13 amino acids. Germline values: CDR1 SEHNR, CDR2 FQNEAQ (reference sequence). The V gene lost 6 bases and the J gene lost 6 bases, with 15 bases spanning the gap. CDR3 region: CASSYSRDSEQYF. CDR3 bases: TGTGCCAGCAGTTACAGCCGGGACTCCGAGCAGTACTTC.

The V gene is TRBV14, the J gene TRBJ1-2; TRBD1 is a possible D gene (5 bases). The CDR3 consists of 14 residues. Germline loops: CDR1 SGHDN, CDR2 FVKESK. The germline V and J ends were trimmed by 4 bases and 2 bases, with 11 bases remaining between them. The CDR3 DNA follows: TGTGCCAGCAGCCGGTCCTCAGGGAACTATGGCTACACCTTC. Its protein is CASSRSSGNYGYTF.

The chain uses TRBV7-6 and TRBJ2-2; D unclear. CDR1 and CDR2 (germline): SGHVS, FNYEAQ. This CDR3 region has 16 residues. V lost 5 bases and J lost 2, with 15 bases in between. The CDR3 loop is CASSLPPTGNTGELFF. CDR3 sequence (DNA): TGTGCCAGCAGCCTACCGCCGACCGGAAACACCGGGGAGCTGTTTTTT.

This clonotype was counted once. The chain is built from TRBV11-3 and TRBJ1-2, with TRBD1 matching 10 bases. With 4 bases clipped from V and 2 bases from J, the junction kept 7 bases outside the gene matches. The CDR3 consists of 16 residues. Germline loops: CDR1 SGHNT, CDR2 YENEEA. CDR3 DNA sequence: TGTGCCAGCAGCTCCAGACAGGGGGCTGGAAACTATGGCTACACCTTC. As protein: CASSSRQGAGNYGYTF.

In this sample, this clonotype turned up a few times. The genes are TRBV20-1 and TRBJ2-7, with 7 bases fitting TRBD2. The CDR3 runs 14 residues. The germline V gene encodes CDR1 DFQATT and CDR2 SNEGSKA (reference sequence). V was pared by 4 bases and J by 3 bases, with 9 bases of the junction left unmatched. The CDR3: CSAILAPGGYEQYF. The CDR3 DNA reads TGCAGTGCTATACTCGCCCCGGGAGGCTACGAGCAGTACTTC.

This clonotype has only a few counts. This chain joins TRBV7-3 and TRBJ1-2, with 8 bases aligning to TRBD1. Germline V gene sequence: CDR1 SGHTA, CDR2 FQGTGA. Trimming cost V 2 bases and J 4 bases; bases outside gene matches: 15. The CDR3 is 18 amino acids. CDR3 protein: CASSLGAGRQGSPYGYTF. CDR3 nucleotides: TGTGCCAGCAGCTTAGGAGCCGGGCGACAGGGGTCCCCCTATGGCTACACCTTC.

This clonotype turned up a few times. The chain couples TRBV20-1 to TRBJ2-7; D unclear. The CDR3 has 12 amino acids. Germline CDR1 is DFQATT and CDR2 is SNEGSKA (reference sequence). The ends were cut back, 0 bases at V and 4 bases at J, with 7 bases in the middle. CDR3 residues: CSARDSGYEQYF. For the CDR3, the DNA is TGCAGTGCTAGAGATTCGGGTTACGAGCAGTACTTC.

There are a few counts of this clonotype. The chain is built from TRBV4-2 and TRBJ2-3, with a tentative D call TRBD2 (6 bases). CDR3 length equals 16 residues. The germline CDR1 and CDR2 sequences are LGHNA and YNFKEQ. V lost 3 bases, J lost 1 base, and 14 bases lay in between. CDR3 loop: CASSHPRDSGTDTQYF. The CDR3 DNA is TGTGCCAGCAGCCATCCCCGGGACTCAGGCACAGATACGCAGTATTTT.

The chain recombines TRBV19 with TRBJ1-1; D gene ambiguous. The CDR3 runs to 9 residues. Trimming removed 10 bases at V and 7 bases at J, with 7 bases between. The germline V gene has CDR1 LNHDA and CDR2 SQIVND (reference sequence). The CDR3: CAIVDEAFF. In nucleotides, the CDR3 is TGTGCCATCGTTGATGAAGCTTTCTTT.

This chain links TRBV7-6 with TRBJ2-5; 9 bases fit TRBD1. This CDR3 comprises 14 residues. J gave up 2 bases and V 5 bases, and 3 bases lay outside the gene matches. In germline, CDR1 is SGHVS, CDR2 FNYEAQ. In DNA form, the CDR3 reads TGTGCCAGCAGCCTACAGGGGGCTCAAGAGACCCAGTACTTC. Translating gives CASSLQGAQETQYF.

Here the CDR3 DNA reads TGCAGTGCTAAGACAGCCTTCGGGAACACCATATATTTT. Protein product: CSAKTAFGNTIYF. The rearrangement links TRBV20-1 to TRBJ1-3; possible D gene TRBD1, 5 bases. The germline V gene encodes CDR1 DFQATT and CDR2 SNEGSKA (reference sequence). The CDR3 contains 13 residues. The germline V and J ends were trimmed by 4 bases and 7 bases, with 14 bases remaining between them.

The V call is TRBV25-1, the J call TRBJ1-2; 11 bases line up with TRBD1. Germline trimming cut 7 bases from V and 7 bases from J; bases unmatched to any gene: 5. The CDR3 runs to 13 residues. Per the germline V gene, CDR1 is MGHDK and CDR2 is SYGVNS. This CDR3 reads CASMGQGVSGYTF. The CDR3 DNA is TGTGCCAGCATGGGACAGGGGGTTAGTGGCTACACCTTC.

The rearrangement joins TRBV18 to TRBJ1-6, with D maybe TRBD1 (5 bases). The length of the CDR3 is 16 residues. The ends were cut back, 2 bases at V and 8 bases at J, with 16 bases in the middle. The germline V gene has CDR1 KGHSH and CDR2 LQKENI. The CDR3 DNA sequence: TGTGCCAGCTCACCAGACAGTATAGGGGACTATTCACCCCTCCACTTT. This translates into CASSPDSIGDYSPLHF.

The genes are TRBV21-1 and TRBJ2-5; TRBD2, the table's D call, was not compared with the DNA. TRBV21-1 is deemed a pseudogene. The CDR3 has 14 amino acids. CDR3 sequence reads: CASSLGGGKETQYF. The CDR3, as DNA: TGTGCCAGCAGTTTAGGAGGAGGGAAAGAGACCCAGTACTTC.

The chain links TRBV19 to TRBJ2-6; D not resolved. From germline, CDR1 is LNHDA and CDR2 SQIVND (reference sequence). Deletions cut 7 bases from V and 0 bases from J, with 13 bases between. The CDR3 covers 16 residues. CDR3: CASTPTVTSGANVLTF. DNA for the CDR3: TGTGCCAGTACCCCGACGGTGACCTCTGGGGCCAACGTCCTGACTTTC.